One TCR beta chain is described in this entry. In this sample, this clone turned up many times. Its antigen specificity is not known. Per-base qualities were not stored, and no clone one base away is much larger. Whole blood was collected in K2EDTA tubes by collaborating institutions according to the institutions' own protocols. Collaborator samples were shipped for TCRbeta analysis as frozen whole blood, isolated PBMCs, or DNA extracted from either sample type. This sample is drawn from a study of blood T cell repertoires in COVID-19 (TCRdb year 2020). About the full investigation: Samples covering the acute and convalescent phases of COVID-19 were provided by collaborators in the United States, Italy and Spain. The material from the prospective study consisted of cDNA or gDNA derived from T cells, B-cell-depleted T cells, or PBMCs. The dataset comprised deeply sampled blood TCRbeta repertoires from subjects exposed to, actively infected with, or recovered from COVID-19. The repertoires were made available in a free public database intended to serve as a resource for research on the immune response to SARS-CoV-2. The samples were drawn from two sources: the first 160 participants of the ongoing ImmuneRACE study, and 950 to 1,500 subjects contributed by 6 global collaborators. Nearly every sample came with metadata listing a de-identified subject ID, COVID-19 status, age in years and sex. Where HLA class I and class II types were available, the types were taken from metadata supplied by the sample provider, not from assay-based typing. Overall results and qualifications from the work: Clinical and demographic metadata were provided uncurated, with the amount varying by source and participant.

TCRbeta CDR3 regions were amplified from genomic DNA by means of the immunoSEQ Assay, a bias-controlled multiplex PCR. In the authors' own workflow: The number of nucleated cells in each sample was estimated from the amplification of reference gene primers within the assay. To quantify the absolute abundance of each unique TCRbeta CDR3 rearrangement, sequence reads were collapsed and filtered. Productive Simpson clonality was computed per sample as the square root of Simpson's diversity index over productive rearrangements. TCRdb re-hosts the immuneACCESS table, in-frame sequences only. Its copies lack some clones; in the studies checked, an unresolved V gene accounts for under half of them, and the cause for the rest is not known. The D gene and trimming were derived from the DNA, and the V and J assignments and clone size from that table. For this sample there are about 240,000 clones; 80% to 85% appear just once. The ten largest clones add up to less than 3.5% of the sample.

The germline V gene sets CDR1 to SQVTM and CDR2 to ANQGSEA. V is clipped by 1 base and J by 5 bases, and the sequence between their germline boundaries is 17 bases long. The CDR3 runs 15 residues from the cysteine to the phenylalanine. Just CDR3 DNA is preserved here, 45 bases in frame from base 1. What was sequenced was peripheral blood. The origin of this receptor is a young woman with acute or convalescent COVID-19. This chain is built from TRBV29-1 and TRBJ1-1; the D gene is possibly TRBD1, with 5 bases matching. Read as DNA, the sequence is TGCAGCGTTGAAGTGGGGCGTGGAGGGAGGACTGAAGCTTTCTTT. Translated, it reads CSVEVGRGGRTEAFF.